The rows below give T cell receptor beta chains drawn from one sample of a study of early T cells in non-severe SARS-CoV-2 infection. Via MiXCR, TCRdb re-called the 5' RACE reads, giving one row per CDR3 protein. The sample holds about 30,000 distinct CDR3 sequences, around 5% seen once. Sequencing was performed on whole blood. The receptors originated from an adult who was a healthcare worker with PCR-confirmed SARS-CoV-2 infection or an uninfected control (not recorded which). Both conserved end residues are part of each CDR3. The D gene is left open where the match is weak. Clone size appears in some rows only: once, few, many, or a class for an expanded clone.

d_gene: .; j_gene: TRBJ1-1; abundance: few; v_gene: TRBV7-9; CDR3aa: CASSSSGMSNTEAFF; CDR3nt: TGTGCCAGCAGCTCGTCGGGGATGTCGAACACTGAAGCTTTCTTT
d_gene: TRBD2; j_gene: TRBJ2-1; abundance: many; v_gene: TRBV6-1; CDR3aa: CASGGRAGEQFF; CDR3nt: TGTGCCAGCGGAGGGAGGGCCGGTGAGCAGTTCTTC
d_gene: .; j_gene: TRBJ1-1; abundance: many; v_gene: TRBV4-3; CDR3aa: CASSQDGTGAGVTEAFF; CDR3nt: TGCGCCAGCAGCCAAGATGGTACTGGGGCAGGGGTCACTGAAGCTTTCTTT
d_gene: .; j_gene: TRBJ2-7; abundance: few; v_gene: TRBV11-2; CDR3aa: CASSLGRADQQYF; CDR3nt: TGTGCCAGCAGCTTAGGCAGGGCAGACCAGCAGTACTTC
d_gene: .; j_gene: TRBJ1-5; abundance: .; v_gene: TRBV12-3/TRBV12-4; CDR3aa: CASMGQGRSNQPQHF; CDR3nt: TGTGCCAGCATGGGTCAGGGGCGCTCCAATCAGCCCCAGCATTTT
d_gene: .; j_gene: TRBJ2-1; abundance: many; v_gene: TRBV7-6; CDR3aa: CASSADLYNEQFF; CDR3nt: TGTGCCAGCAGCGCGGACTTATACAATGAGCAGTTCTTC
d_gene: TRBD2; j_gene: TRBJ2-5; abundance: few; v_gene: TRBV12-3/TRBV12-4; CDR3aa: CASSPGTSGVETQYF; CDR3nt: TGTGCCAGCAGCCCCGGGACTAGCGGGGTGGAGACCCAGTACTTC
d_gene: TRBD2; j_gene: TRBJ2-1; abundance: few; v_gene: TRBV15; CDR3aa: CATSRGAGDPYNEQFF; CDR3nt: TGTGCCACCAGCAGAGGAGCGGGAGACCCTTACAATGAGCAGTTCTTC
d_gene: TRBD2; j_gene: TRBJ2-1; abundance: many; v_gene: TRBV19; CDR3aa: CASSTPAGGYNEQFF; CDR3nt: TGTGCCAGTAGTACCCCAGCGGGAGGGTACAATGAGCAGTTCTTC
d_gene: TRBD1; j_gene: TRBJ2-1; abundance: many; v_gene: TRBV7-9; CDR3aa: CASSLGQTGDDEQFF; CDR3nt: TGTGCCAGCAGCTTGGGACAAACAGGGGACGATGAGCAGTTCTTC
d_gene: .; j_gene: TRBJ2-1; abundance: many; v_gene: TRBV7-6; CDR3aa: CASSLGPASNEQFF; CDR3nt: TGTGCCAGCAGCTTAGGTCCCGCTAGCAATGAGCAGTTCTTC
d_gene: TRBD1; j_gene: TRBJ2-1; abundance: few; v_gene: TRBV7-3; CDR3aa: CASSSPPDRGNEQFF; CDR3nt: TGTGCCAGCAGCTCCCCGCCCGACAGGGGCAATGAGCAGTTCTTC
d_gene: TRBD1; j_gene: TRBJ2-7; abundance: many; v_gene: TRBV2; CDR3aa: CASSGPRGLGTLYEQYF; CDR3nt: TGTGCCAGCAGTGGCCCCAGGGGGCTGGGGACCCTATACGAGCAGTACTTC
d_gene: TRBD1; j_gene: TRBJ1-3; abundance: many; v_gene: TRBV28; CDR3aa: CASSLQGTTGNTIYF; CDR3nt: TGTGCCAGCAGCCTACAGGGGACCACTGGAAACACCATATATTTT
d_gene: .; j_gene: TRBJ1-1; abundance: many; v_gene: TRBV12-3/TRBV12-4; CDR3aa: CASSPTGQRDTEAFF; CDR3nt: TGTGCCAGCAGCCCTACTGGACAGAGAGACACTGAAGCTTTCTTT
d_gene: .; j_gene: TRBJ1-1; abundance: many; v_gene: TRBV7-2; CDR3aa: CASSLSRGLGQSTEAFF; CDR3nt: TGTGCCAGCAGTTTATCCCGTGGCCTCGGACAGAGCACTGAAGCTTTCTTT
d_gene: .; j_gene: TRBJ1-5; abundance: many; v_gene: TRBV7-2; CDR3aa: CASSLVQFNQPQHF; CDR3nt: TGTGCCAGCAGCTTAGTTCAGTTCAATCAGCCCCAGCATTTT
d_gene: .; j_gene: TRBJ1-3; abundance: many; v_gene: TRBV7-2; CDR3aa: CASRPNPLGENTIYF; CDR3nt: TGTGCCAGCAGACCAAACCCATTAGGCGAAAACACCATATATTTT
d_gene: .; j_gene: TRBJ1-6; abundance: many; v_gene: TRBV28; CDR3aa: CASSGTPPISPLHF; CDR3nt: TGTGCCAGCAGTGGGACACCGCCAATTTCACCCCTCCACTTT
d_gene: .; j_gene: TRBJ1-3; abundance: many; v_gene: TRBV7-2; CDR3aa: CATRQASGNTIYF; CDR3nt: TGTGCCACCCGACAGGCCTCTGGAAACACCATATATTTT
d_gene: .; j_gene: TRBJ1-3; abundance: few; v_gene: TRBV20-1; CDR3aa: CSASLQGLTSTIYF; CDR3nt: TGCAGTGCTAGCTTACAGGGATTAACATCCACCATATATTTT
d_gene: .; j_gene: TRBJ2-1; abundance: many; v_gene: TRBV7-8; CDR3aa: CASSPGAGLQFF; CDR3nt: TGTGCCAGCAGCCCGGGGGCAGGACTGCAGTTCTTC
d_gene: .; j_gene: TRBJ2-5; abundance: many; v_gene: TRBV5-1; CDR3aa: CASSFSQQETQYF; CDR3nt: TGCGCCAGCAGCTTCAGTCAACAAGAGACCCAGTACTTC
d_gene: TRBD1; j_gene: TRBJ1-6; abundance: many; v_gene: TRBV7-2; CDR3aa: CAIYQGGNSPLHF; CDR3nt: TGTGCCATCTATCAGGGGGGTAATTCACCCCTCCACTTT
d_gene: TRBD1; j_gene: TRBJ1-2; abundance: .; v_gene: TRBV20-1; CDR3aa: CSANGQGISGYTF; CDR3nt: TGCAGTGCTAATGGACAGGGGATAAGTGGCTACACCTTC
d_gene: .; j_gene: TRBJ1-1; abundance: few; v_gene: TRBV11-2; CDR3aa: CASSLGFTEAFF; CDR3nt: TGTGCCAGCAGCTTAGGCTTCACTGAAGCTTTCTTT
d_gene: TRBD1; j_gene: TRBJ1-5; abundance: many; v_gene: TRBV6-2/TRBV6-3; CDR3aa: CASSYQIRGRSGNQPQHF; CDR3nt: TGTGCCAGCAGTTACCAGATCAGGGGGCGCAGCGGCAATCAGCCCCAGCATTTT
d_gene: TRBD2; j_gene: TRBJ2-1; abundance: many; v_gene: TRBV20-1; CDR3aa: CSASRLAGTISYNEQFF; CDR3nt: TGCAGTGCTAGTCGTCTAGCGGGTACAATCTCCTACAATGAGCAGTTCTTC
d_gene: .; j_gene: TRBJ1-1; abundance: many; v_gene: TRBV7-3; CDR3aa: CASSLTSRQNTEAFF; CDR3nt: TGTGCCAGCAGCTTAACTTCTCGCCAGAACACTGAAGCTTTCTTT
d_gene: TRBD1; j_gene: TRBJ1-3; abundance: .; v_gene: TRBV7-2; CDR3aa: CASRTGGSGNTIYF; CDR3nt: TGTGCCAGCAGGACAGGGGGCTCTGGAAACACCATATATTTT
d_gene: .; j_gene: TRBJ2-7; abundance: few; v_gene: TRBV7-2; CDR3aa: CASSPIAVNYEQYF; CDR3nt: TGTGCCAGCAGCCCTATAGCGGTCAACTACGAGCAGTACTTC
d_gene: .; j_gene: TRBJ2-7; abundance: many; v_gene: TRBV7-9; CDR3aa: CASSPLRLGINEQYF; CDR3nt: TGTGCCAGCAGTCCCCTAAGACTAGGGATCAACGAGCAGTACTTC
d_gene: .; j_gene: TRBJ2-1; abundance: few; v_gene: TRBV11-2; CDR3aa: CASSLSRLNNEQFF; CDR3nt: TGTGCCAGCAGCTTAAGTCGGCTTAACAATGAGCAGTTCTTC
d_gene: .; j_gene: TRBJ2-2; abundance: many; v_gene: TRBV7-2; CDR3aa: CASSWDGYTGELFF; CDR3nt: TGTGCCAGCAGCTGGGACGGATACACCGGGGAGCTGTTTTTT
d_gene: .; j_gene: TRBJ1-2; abundance: many; v_gene: TRBV12-3/TRBV12-4; CDR3aa: CASSLVLQLNYGYTF; CDR3nt: TGTGCCAGCAGTTTAGTCCTCCAGCTTAACTATGGCTACACCTTC
d_gene: .; j_gene: TRBJ1-4; abundance: few; v_gene: TRBV7-8; CDR3aa: CASSPLRGQLLNEKLFF; CDR3nt: TGTGCCAGCAGCCCCCTCAGGGGCCAACTACTCAATGAAAAACTGTTTTTT
d_gene: .; j_gene: TRBJ2-3; abundance: few; v_gene: TRBV6-6; CDR3aa: CASSYSVDTQYF; CDR3nt: TGTGCCAGCAGTTACTCCGTAGATACGCAGTATTTT